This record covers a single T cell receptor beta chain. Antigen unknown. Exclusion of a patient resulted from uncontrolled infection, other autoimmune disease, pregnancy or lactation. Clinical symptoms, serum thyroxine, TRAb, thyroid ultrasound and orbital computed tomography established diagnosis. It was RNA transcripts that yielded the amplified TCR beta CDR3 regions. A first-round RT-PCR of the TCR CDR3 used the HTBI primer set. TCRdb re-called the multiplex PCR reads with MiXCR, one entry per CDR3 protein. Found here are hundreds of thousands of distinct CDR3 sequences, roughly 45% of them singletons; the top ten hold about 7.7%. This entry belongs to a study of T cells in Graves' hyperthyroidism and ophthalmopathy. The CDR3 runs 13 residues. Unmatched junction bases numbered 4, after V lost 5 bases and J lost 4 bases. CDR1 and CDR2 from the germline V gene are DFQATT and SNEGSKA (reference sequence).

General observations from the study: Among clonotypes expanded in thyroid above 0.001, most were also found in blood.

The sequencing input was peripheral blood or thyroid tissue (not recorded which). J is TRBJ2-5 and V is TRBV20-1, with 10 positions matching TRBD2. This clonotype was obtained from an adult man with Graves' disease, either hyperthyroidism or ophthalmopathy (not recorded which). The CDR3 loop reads CSAGLAGVETQYF. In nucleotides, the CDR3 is TGCAGTGCTGGCCTAGCGGGGGTAGAGACCCAGTACTTC.